Each of the 2 T cell receptor beta chains below was sequenced from the same sample in a study of T cell repertoires in cytomegalovirus infection. Via MiXCR, TCRdb re-called the reads, giving one row per CDR3 protein. The data hold approximately 120,000 distinct CDR3 sequences, with around 28% observed a single time. Their specific antigens are unknown. The source material was CD8+ T cells from cultured PBMCs, sampled from culture after CMV antigen stimulation. The receptors stem from a human donor in good health (CMV status not recorded). Some clones in this sample may be carry-over from other donors' samples.

This clonotype was found a few times. V usage is TRBV12-3 or TRBV12-4 and J usage is TRBJ1-5; a weak D match, TRBD1 (5 bases). The CDR3 runs to 13 residues. V dropped 5 bases and J dropped 6 bases, with 11 bases sitting between them. In DNA form, the CDR3 reads TGTGCCAGCAGTCCCGGGGGAGGTCAGCCCCAGCATTTT. The encoded protein is CASSPGGGQPQHF.

The V call is TRBV29-1, the J call TRBJ1-1; TRBD1 agrees at 7 bases. CDR1 SQVTM and CDR2 ANQGSEA come from the germline V gene. V shed 6 bases and J 0 bases; nucleotides not matched to a gene: 4. CDR3 length: 13 amino acids. This CDR3 reads CSVEGAVNTEAFF. CDR3 sequence (DNA): TGCAGCGTCGAGGGGGCGGTGAACACTGAAGCTTTCTTT.